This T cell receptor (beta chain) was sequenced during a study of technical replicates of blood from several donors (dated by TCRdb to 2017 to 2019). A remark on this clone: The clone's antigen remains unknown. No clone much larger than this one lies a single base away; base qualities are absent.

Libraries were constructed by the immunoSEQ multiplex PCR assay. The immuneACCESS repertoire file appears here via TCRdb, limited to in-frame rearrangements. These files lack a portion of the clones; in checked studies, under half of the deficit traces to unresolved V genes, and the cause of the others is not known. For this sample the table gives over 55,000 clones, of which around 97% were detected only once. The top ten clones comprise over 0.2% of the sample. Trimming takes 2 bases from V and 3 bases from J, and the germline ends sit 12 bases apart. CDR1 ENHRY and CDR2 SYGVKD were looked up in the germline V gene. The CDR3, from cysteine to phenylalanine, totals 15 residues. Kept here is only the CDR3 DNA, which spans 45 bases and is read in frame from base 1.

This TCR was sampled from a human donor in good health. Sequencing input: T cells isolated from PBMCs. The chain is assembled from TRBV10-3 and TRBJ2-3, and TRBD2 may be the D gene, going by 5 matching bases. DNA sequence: TGTGCCATCAGTGAGAGTGCGGGCACGACAGATACGCAGTATTTT. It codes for CAISESAGTTDTQYF.